Below are 4 T cell receptor beta chains sequenced from a single sample in a study of Graves' ophthalmopathy and Graves' hyperthyroidism. Beta-chain TCR CDR3 regions were amplified from RNA transcripts. The workflow started with a first-round RT-PCR run with HTBI primers and then moved on to a second-round multiplex PCR. Each CDR3 protein is one row after TCRdb ran MiXCR on the multiplex PCR reads. The repertoire holds about 210,000 distinct CDR3 sequences, with just under 30% as singletons. The sequenced sample was peripheral blood. These receptors all stem from a man between 45 and 60 years old with Graves' ophthalmopathy.

This clonotype occurred many times. J is TRBJ1-5 and V is TRBV28, with 7 bases that match TRBD1. V trimming: 5 bases; J trimming: 4 bases; junction bases outside the gene matches: 17. The CDR3 length is 18 residues. The germline gives CDR1 MDHEN, CDR2 SYDVKM. CDR3 in amino acids: CASSRLWTGSKSNQPQHF. The DNA of the CDR3 is TGTGCCAGCAGTAGGCTCTGGACAGGCTCCAAATCAAATCAGCCCCAGCATTTT.

J is TRBJ1-6 and V is TRBV19; 8 bases map to TRBD1. V trimming: 5 bases; J trimming: 7 bases; junction bases outside the gene matches: 7. Looked up from germline, CDR1 is LNHDA and CDR2 is SQIVND (reference sequence). The CDR3 has 15 residues. CDR3: CASSSTGTGNSPLHF. In DNA, the CDR3 is TGTGCCAGTAGTTCGACCGGGACAGGCAATTCACCCCTCCACTTT.

There are a few counts of this clonotype. The chain combines TRBV12-3 or TRBV12-4 with TRBJ2-7, with 9 positions matching TRBD1. The CDR3 runs to 17 residues. The J segment lost 2 bases and the V segment lost 4 bases, leaving 12 bases of the junction unmatched. Here the CDR3 reads CASSYYPPGQGPYEQYF. The CDR3, as DNA: TGTGCCAGCAGTTACTACCCCCCGGGACAGGGACCCTACGAGCAGTACTTC.

The V gene is TRBV6-1, the J gene TRBJ1-1; the D gene is possibly TRBD1 (5 bases). Germline-derived CDR1 and CDR2 are MNHNS and SASEGT. CDR3 length equals 14 residues. The V and J ends lost 6 bases and 2 bases respectively, with 13 bases between them. DNA for the CDR3: TGTGCCAGCAGCCAGAGACAGCTAAACACTGAAGCTTTCTTT. Amino acid sequence: CASSQRQLNTEAFF.